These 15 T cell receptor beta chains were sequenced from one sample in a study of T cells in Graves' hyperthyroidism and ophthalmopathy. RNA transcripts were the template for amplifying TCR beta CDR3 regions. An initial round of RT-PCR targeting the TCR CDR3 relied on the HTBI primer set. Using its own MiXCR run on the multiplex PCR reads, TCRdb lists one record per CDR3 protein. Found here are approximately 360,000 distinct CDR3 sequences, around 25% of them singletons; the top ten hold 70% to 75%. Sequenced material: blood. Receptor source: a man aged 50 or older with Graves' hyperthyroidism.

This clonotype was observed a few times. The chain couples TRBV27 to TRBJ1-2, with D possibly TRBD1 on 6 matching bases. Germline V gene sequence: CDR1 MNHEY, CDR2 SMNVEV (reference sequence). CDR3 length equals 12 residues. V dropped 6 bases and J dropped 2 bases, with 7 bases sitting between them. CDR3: CASRTGNYGYTF. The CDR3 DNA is TGTGCCAGCAGGACAGGAAACTATGGCTACACCTTC.

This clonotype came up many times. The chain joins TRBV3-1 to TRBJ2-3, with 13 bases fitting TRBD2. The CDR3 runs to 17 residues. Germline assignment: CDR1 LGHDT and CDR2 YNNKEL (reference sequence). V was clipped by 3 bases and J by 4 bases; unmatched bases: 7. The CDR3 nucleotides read TGTGCCAGCAGCCAGGAGACTAGCGGGAGGAGGCCAGATACGCAGTATTTT. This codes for CASSQETSGRRPDTQYF.

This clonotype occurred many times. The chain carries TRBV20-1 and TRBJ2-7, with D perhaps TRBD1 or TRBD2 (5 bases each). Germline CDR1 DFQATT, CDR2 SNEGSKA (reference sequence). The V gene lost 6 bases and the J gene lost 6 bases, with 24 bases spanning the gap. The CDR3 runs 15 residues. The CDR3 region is CSALNPGTRLPEQYF. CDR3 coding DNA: TGCAGTGCCCTAAACCCCGGGACGAGGCTCCCCGAGCAGTACTTC.

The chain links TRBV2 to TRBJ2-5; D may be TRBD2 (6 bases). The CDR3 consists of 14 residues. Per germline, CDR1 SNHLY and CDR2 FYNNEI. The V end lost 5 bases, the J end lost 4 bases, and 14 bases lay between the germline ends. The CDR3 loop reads CASSYAGMGETQYF. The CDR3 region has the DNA TGTGCCAGCAGTTACGCGGGGATGGGAGAGACCCAGTACTTC.

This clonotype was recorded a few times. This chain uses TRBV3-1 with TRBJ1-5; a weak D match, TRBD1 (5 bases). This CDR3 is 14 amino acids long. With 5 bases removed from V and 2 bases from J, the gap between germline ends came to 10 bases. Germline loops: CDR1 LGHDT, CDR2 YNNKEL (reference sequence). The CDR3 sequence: CASSTGGGNQPQHF. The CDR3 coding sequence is TGTGCCAGCAGCACCGGGGGGGGCAATCAGCCCCAGCATTTT. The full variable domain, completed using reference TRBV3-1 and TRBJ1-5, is DTAVSQTPKYLVTQMGNDKSIKCEQNLGHDTMYWYKQDSKKFLKIMFSYNNKELIINETVPNRFSPKSPDKAHLNLHINSLELGDSAVYFCASSTGGGNQPQHFGDGTRLSIL.

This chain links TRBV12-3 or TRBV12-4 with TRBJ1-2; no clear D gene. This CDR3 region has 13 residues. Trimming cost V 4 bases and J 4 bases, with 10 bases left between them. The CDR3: CASSYKAGYGYTF. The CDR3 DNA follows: TGTGCCAGCAGTTATAAGGCGGGCTATGGCTACACCTTC.

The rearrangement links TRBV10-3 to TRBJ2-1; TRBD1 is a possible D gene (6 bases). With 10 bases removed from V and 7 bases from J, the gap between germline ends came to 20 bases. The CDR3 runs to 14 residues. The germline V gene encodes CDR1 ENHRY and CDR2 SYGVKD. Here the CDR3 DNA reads TGTGCCACCAGCACTACTAGGGACAATAATGAGCAGTTCTTC. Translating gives CATSTTRDNNEQFF.

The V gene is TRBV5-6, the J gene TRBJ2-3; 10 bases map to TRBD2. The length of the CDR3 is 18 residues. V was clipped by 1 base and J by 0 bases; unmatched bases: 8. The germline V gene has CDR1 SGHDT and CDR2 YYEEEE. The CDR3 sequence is CASSLRTSGTASTDTQYF. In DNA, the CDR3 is TGTGCCAGCAGCTTGAGGACTAGCGGAACCGCTAGCACAGATACGCAGTATTTT.

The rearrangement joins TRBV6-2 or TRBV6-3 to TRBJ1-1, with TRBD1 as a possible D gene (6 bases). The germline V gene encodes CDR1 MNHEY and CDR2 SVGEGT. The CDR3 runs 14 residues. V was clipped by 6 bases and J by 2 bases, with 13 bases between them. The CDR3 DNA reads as TGTGCCAGCAGACCCCCGGGACATAACACTGAAGCTTTCTTT. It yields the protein CASRPPGHNTEAFF.

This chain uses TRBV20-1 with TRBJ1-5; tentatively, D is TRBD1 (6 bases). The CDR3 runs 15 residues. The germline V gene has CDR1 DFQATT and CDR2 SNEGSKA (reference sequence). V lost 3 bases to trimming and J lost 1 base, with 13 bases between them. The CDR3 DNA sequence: TGCAGTGCTAGCGAAGGGGGACGGAGCAATCAGCCCCAGCATTTT. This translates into CSASEGGRSNQPQHF.

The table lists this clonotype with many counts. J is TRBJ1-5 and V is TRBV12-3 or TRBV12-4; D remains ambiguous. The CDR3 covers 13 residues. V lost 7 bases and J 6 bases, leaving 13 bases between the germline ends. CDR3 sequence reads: CASNLPGGQPQHF. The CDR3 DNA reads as TGTGCCAGCAACCTCCCCGGCGGTCAGCCCCAGCATTTT.

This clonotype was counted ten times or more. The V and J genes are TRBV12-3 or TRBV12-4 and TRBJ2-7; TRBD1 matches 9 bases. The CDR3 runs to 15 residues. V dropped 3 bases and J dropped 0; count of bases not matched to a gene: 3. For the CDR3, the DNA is TGTGCCAGCAGTTTGGACAGGGGCCACTCCTACGAGCAGTACTTC. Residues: CASSLDRGHSYEQYF.

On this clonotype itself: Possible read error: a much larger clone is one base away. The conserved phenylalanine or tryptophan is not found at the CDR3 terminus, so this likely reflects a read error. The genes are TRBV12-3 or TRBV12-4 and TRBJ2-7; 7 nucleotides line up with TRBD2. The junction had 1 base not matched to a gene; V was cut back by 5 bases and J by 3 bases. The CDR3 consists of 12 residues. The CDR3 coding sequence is TGTGCCAGCAGTGCTAGCGGCTACGAGCAGTACCTC. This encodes CASSASGYEQYL.

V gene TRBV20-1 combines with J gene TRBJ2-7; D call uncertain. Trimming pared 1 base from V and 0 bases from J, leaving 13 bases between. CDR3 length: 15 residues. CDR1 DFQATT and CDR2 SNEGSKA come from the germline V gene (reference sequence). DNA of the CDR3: TGCAGTGCTAGAGTATATCGGATTAGCTCCTACGAGCAGTACTTC. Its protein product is CSARVYRISSYEQYF.

This chain's CDR3 is CSVEDETGVSTDTQYF. DNA of the CDR3: TGCAGCGTTGAAGACGAGACGGGGGTTAGCACAGATACGCAGTATTTT. The chain is built from TRBV29-1 and TRBJ2-3; D may be TRBD2 (6 bases). The CDR3 totals 16 residues. V was trimmed by 0 bases and J by 0 bases, leaving 13 bases between them. In germline, CDR1 is SQVTM, CDR2 ANQGSEA.